These 6 T cell receptor beta chains share one sample of origin, sequenced in a study of T cell responses to AZD1222 COVID-19 vaccine. TCRdb's table, derived via immunoSEQ multiplex PCR, lists solely in-frame clones and lacks some. The table has around 160,000 clones, about 90% seen once; the top ten hold around 1%. This specimen consisted of peripheral blood, obtained 28 days after the second AZD1222 dose. The receptors were gathered from an adult who received the AZD1222 COVID-19 vaccine.

The rearrangement joins TRBV14 to TRBJ2-3; possible D gene TRBD2, 6 bases. The CDR3 sequence is 14 residues long. The germline V gene has CDR1 SGHDN and CDR2 FVKESK. Trimming pared 1 base from V and 9 bases from J, leaving 14 bases between. The CDR3 reads CASSQVYSGQTQYF. CDR3 nucleotide sequence: TGTGCCAGCAGCCAAGTATACAGCGGGCAAACGCAGTATTTT. Variable domain in full (rest from reference TRBV14 and TRBJ2-3): EAGVTQFPSHSVIEKGQTVTLRCDPISGHDNLYWYRRVMGKEIKFLLHFVKESKQDESGMPNNRFLAERTGGTYSTLKVQPAELEDSGVYFCASSQVYSGQTQYFGPGTRLTVL.

CDR3 amino acids: CAWSFGGGQPQHF. In DNA, the CDR3 is TGTGCCTGGAGTTTCGGGGGCGGTCAGCCCCAGCATTTT. The rearrangement links TRBV30 to TRBJ1-5; maybe TRBD1 (6 bases). Trimming cost V 2 bases and J 6 bases, with 11 bases left between them. The germline gives CDR1 GTSNPN, CDR2 SVGIG (reference sequence). This CDR3 contains 13 residues.

The genes are TRBV7-9 and TRBJ2-5; D is uncertain. CDR1 and CDR2 from the germline V gene are SEHNR and FQNEAQ (reference sequence). The length of the CDR3 is 13 residues. V dropped 2 bases and J dropped 3 bases, with 7 bases sitting between them. The CDR3 DNA follows: TGTGCCAGCAGCTTAATGGCAGAAGAGACCCAGTACTTC. As protein: CASSLMAEETQYF.

The chain is built from TRBV7-8 and TRBJ1-1, with TRBD1 matching 7 bases. Germline CDR1 reads SGHVS; CDR2 reads FQNEAQ. The CDR3 totals 14 residues. With V trimmed by 5 bases and J by 2 bases, 5 bases remained unmatched. The CDR3 DNA follows: TGTGCCAGCAGCCAACGGACAGGAAACACTGAAGCTTTCTTT. Translation: CASSQRTGNTEAFF. The complete variable domain, with remaining parts taken from reference TRBV7-8 and TRBJ1-1, reads GAGVSQSPRYKVAKRGQDVALRCDPISGHVSLFWYQQALGQGPEFLTYFQNEAQLDKSGLPSDRFFAERPEGSVSTLKIQRTQQEDSAVYLCASSQRTGNTEAFFGQGTRLTVV.

V and J are TRBV27 and TRBJ1-1; possibly TRBD1 for D (5 bases). V was pared by 0 bases and J by 0 bases, with 11 bases between. The CDR3 has 16 residues. Germline V gene sequence: CDR1 MNHEY, CDR2 SMNVEV (reference sequence). The CDR3 sequence: CASSLSQGTMNTEAFF. The CDR3 bases are TGTGCCAGCAGTTTATCTCAGGGAACCATGAACACTGAAGCTTTCTTT.

V gene TRBV5-5 combines with J gene TRBJ1-2, with TRBD1 as a possible D gene (6 bases). V lost 2 bases, J lost 5 bases, and 13 bases lay in between. This CDR3 is 14 amino acids long. In germline, CDR1 is SGHKS, CDR2 YYEKEE (reference sequence). The CDR3 DNA follows: TGTGCCAGCAGCTTAGACAGGCGTCCTTATGGCTACACCTTC. It is translated as CASSLDRRPYGYTF.